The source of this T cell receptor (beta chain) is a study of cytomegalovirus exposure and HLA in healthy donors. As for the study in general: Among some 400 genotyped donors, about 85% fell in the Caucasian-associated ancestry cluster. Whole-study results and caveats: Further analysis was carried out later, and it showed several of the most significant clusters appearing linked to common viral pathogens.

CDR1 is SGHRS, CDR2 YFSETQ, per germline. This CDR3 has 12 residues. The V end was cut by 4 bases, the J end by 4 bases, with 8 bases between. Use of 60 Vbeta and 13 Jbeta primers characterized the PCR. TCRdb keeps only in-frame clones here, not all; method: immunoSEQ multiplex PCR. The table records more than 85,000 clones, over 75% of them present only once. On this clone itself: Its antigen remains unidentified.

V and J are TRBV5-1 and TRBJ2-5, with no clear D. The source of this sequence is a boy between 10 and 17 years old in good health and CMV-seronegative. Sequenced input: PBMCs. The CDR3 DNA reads TGCGCCAGCAGCAAGACTGGAGAGACCCAGTACTTC. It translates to CASSKTGETQYF.